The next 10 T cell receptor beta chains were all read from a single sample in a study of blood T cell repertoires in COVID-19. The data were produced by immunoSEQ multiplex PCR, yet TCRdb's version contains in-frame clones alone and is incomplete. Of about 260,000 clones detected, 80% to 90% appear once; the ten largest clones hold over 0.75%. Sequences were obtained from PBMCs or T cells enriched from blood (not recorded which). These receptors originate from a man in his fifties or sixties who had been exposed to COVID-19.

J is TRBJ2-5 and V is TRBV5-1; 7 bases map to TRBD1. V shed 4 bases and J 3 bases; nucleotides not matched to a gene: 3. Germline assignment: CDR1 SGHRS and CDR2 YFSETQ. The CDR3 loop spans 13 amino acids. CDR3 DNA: TGCGCCAGCAGCGGGACAGCTAAAGAGACCCAGTACTTC. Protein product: CASSGTAKETQYF.

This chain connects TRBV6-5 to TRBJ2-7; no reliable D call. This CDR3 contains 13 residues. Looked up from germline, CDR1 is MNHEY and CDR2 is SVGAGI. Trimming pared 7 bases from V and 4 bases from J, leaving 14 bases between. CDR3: CASTAPSRYEQYV. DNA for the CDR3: TGTGCCAGCACCGCTCCCTCGAGGTACGAGCAGTACGTC.

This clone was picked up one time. In DNA, the CDR3 is TGTGCCAGTAGTATGTCGGCTCTAGTATCCCCGTACAATGAGCAGTTCTTC. Amino acid sequence: CASSMSALVSPYNEQFF. The rearrangement uses TRBV19 and TRBJ2-1; D remains ambiguous. The CDR3 runs 17 residues. Germline V gives CDR1 LNHDA, CDR2 SQIVND (reference sequence). V shed 3 bases and J shed 4 bases, with 19 bases lying between them.

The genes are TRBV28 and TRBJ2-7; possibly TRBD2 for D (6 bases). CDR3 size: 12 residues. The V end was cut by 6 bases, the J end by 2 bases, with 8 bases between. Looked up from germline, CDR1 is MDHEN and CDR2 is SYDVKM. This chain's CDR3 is CASSRRAYEQYV. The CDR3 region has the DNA TGTGCCAGCAGCCGGAGGGCCTACGAGCAGTACGTC.

CDR3: CASSPFRDTQYF. The CDR3 DNA is TGCGCCAGCAGCCCTTTTAGAGATACGCAGTATTTT. This chain connects TRBV5-1 to TRBJ2-3; D gene uncertain. The V end was cut by 4 bases, the J end by 5 bases, with 8 bases between. This CDR3 spans 12 amino acids. Germline CDR1 reads SGHRS; CDR2 reads YFSETQ.

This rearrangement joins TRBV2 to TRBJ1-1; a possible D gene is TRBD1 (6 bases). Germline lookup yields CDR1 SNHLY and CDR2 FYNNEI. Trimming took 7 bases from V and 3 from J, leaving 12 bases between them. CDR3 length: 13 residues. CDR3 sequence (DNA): TGTGCCAGCACCCCTGAGGGGGACACTGAAGCTTTCTTT. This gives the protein CASTPEGDTEAFF.

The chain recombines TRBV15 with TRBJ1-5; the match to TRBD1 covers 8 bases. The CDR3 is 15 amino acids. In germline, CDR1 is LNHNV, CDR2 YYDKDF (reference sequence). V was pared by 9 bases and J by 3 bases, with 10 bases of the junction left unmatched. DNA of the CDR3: TGTGCCACGAGACCGGGACAGGATTTCAATCAGCCCCAGCATTTT. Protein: CATRPGQDFNQPQHF.

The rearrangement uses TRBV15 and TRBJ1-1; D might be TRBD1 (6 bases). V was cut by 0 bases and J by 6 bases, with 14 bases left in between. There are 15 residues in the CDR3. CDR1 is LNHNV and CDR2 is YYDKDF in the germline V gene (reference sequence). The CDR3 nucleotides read TGTGCCACCAGCAGAGATATTTTCAGGGGATCTGAAGCTTTCTTT. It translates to CATSRDIFRGSEAFF.

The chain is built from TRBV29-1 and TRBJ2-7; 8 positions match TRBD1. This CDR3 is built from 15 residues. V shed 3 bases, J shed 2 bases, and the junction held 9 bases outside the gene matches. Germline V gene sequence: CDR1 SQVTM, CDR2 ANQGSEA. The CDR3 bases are TGCAGCGTTGACGAGACAGGGGTAGAGACCTACGAGCAGTACGTC. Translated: CSVDETGVETYEQYV.

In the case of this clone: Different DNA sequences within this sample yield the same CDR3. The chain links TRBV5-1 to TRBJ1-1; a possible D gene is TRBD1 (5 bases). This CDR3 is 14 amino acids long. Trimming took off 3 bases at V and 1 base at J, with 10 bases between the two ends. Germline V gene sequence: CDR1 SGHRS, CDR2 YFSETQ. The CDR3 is CASSSLTGNTEAFF. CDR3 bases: TGCGCCAGCAGCTCCCTAACAGGGAACACTGAAGCTTTCTTT.